This T cell receptor (beta chain) was captured by sequencing in a study of identical twins. TCRdb passed the 5' RACE reads through MiXCR, listing each CDR3 protein once. The top ten hold 5.1% of the sample, which has approximately 220,000 distinct CDR3 sequences, around 9.6% seen once. There are a few counts of this clonotype. V was pared by 3 bases and J by 5 bases, with 15 bases between. The CDR3 runs to 15 residues. Germline loops: CDR1 SGHDT, CDR2 YYEEEE. This TCR was sampled from a woman aged 18-30 years in good health. The chain employs TRBV5-6 and TRBJ1-5; D not resolved. The sequencing sample was made of memory (CD45RO+) T cells sorted from blood. CDR3 coding DNA: TGTGCCAGCAGCTCCCTTTCCCTAAGGGATCAGCCCCAGCATTTT. It codes for CASSSLSLRDQPQHF.